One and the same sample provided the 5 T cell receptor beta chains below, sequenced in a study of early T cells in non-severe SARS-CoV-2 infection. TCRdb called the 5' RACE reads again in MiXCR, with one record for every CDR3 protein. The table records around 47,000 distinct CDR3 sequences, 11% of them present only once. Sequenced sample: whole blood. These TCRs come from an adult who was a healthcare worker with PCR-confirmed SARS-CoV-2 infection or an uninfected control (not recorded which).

The CDR3 DNA is TGTGCCAGCAGTTACGGGTCTAGCGGGAGTTCCAGGAAGGAGCAGTTCTTC. This sequence encodes CASSYGSSGSSRKEQFF. The J gene is TRBJ2-1, the V gene TRBV6-2 or TRBV6-3; 10 nucleotides match TRBD2. Germline CDR1 is MNHEY and CDR2 is SVGEGT. The CDR3 runs 17 residues. With V trimmed by 2 bases and J by 10 bases, 14 bases remained unmatched.

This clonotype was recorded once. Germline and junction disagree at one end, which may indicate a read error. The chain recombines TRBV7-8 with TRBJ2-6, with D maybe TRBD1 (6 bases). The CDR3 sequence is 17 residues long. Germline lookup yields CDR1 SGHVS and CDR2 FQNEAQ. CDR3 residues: CASSPRDMISGTNVLTF. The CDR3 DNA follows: TGTGCCAGCAGCCCCCGGGACATGATCTCTGGGACCAACGTCCTGACTTTC. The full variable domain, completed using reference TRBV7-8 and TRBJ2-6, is GAGVSQSPRYKVAKRGQDVALRCDPISGHVSLFWYQQALGQGPEFLTYFQNEAQLDKSGLPSDRFFAERPEGSVSTLKIQRTQQEDSAVYLCASSPRDMISGTNVLTFGAGSRLTVL.

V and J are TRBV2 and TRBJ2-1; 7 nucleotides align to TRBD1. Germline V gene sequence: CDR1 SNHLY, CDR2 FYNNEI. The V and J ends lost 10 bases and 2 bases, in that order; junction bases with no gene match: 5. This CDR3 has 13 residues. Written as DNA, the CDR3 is TGTGCCATCGGGACAGAGCCCTACAATGAGCAGTTCTTC. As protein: CAIGTEPYNEQFF.

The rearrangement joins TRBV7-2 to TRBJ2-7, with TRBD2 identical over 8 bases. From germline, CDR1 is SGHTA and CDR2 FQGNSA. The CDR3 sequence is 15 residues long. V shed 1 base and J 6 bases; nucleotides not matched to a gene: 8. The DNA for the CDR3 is TGTGCCAGCAGCTTAGAACTAGCGGCGCGGAGCGAGCAGTACTTC. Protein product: CASSLELAARSEQYF.

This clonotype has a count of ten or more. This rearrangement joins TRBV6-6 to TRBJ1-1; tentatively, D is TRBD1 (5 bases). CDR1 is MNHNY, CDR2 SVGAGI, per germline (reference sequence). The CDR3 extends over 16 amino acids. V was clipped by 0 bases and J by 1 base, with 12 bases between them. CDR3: CASSYSLTGTNTEAFF. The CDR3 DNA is TGTGCCAGCAGTTACTCTTTGACCGGGACGAACACTGAAGCTTTCTTT.